These 25 T cell receptor beta chains share one sample of origin, sequenced in a study of blood T cell repertoires in COVID-19. The protocol was immunoSEQ multiplex PCR, while the TCRdb copy is restricted to in-frame clones and leaves out a portion. The sample comprises about 62,000 clones, 80% to 90% of which are singletons, and about 18% rests with the top ten. Specimen: peripheral blood. The receptors shown here come from an older woman with COVID-19, enrolled during active disease.

This clone has only one observation. For the CDR3, the DNA is TGTGCCAGCAGTTCCTGGACAGGGGGGAACACTGAAGCTTTCTTT. Its translation: CASSSWTGGNTEAFF. The V gene is TRBV6-5, the J gene TRBJ1-1; TRBD1 matches 10 bases. V lost 4 bases and J lost 1; bases outside the gene matches: 3. The germline gives CDR1 MNHEY, CDR2 SVGAGI. The CDR3 loop spans 15 amino acids.

The chain uses TRBV5-6 and TRBJ1-1, with 7 bases that match TRBD1. The CDR3 covers 14 residues. Unmatched junction bases numbered 5, after V lost 4 bases and J lost 2 bases. Germline-derived CDR1 and CDR2 are SGHDT and YYEEEE. DNA for the CDR3: TGTGCCAGCAGCGTGACAGGGATCAACACTGAAGCTTTCTTT. Translation: CASSVTGINTEAFF.

This clone showed up just once. The chain couples TRBV5-1 to TRBJ2-5; 10 nucleotides line up with TRBD2. Looked up from germline, CDR1 is SGHRS and CDR2 is YFSETQ. The V and J ends lost 4 bases and 8 bases, in that order; junction bases with no gene match: 14. The CDR3 consists of 16 residues. The DNA for the CDR3 is TGCGCCAGCAGCGGGGCTCGACTAGCGGGCTTAGGTACCCAGTACTTC. Its protein is CASSGARLAGLGTQYF. The whole variable domain, filled in from reference TRBV5-1 and TRBJ2-5, reads KAGVTQTPRYLIKTRGQQVTLSCSPISGHRSVSWYQQTPGQGLQFLFEYFSETQRNKGNFPGRFSGRQFSNSRSEMNVSTLELGDSALYLCASSGARLAGLGTQYFGPGTRLLVL.

This clone has a handful of counts. The CDR3 region is CASSFNWYYEQYF. The CDR3 nucleotides read TGTGCCAGCAGCTTCAACTGGTACTACGAGCAGTACTTC. This chain uses TRBV5-5 with TRBJ2-7, with no clear D. The V gene's germline CDR1 is SGHKS and CDR2 YYEKEE (reference sequence). V was clipped by 2 bases and J by 3 bases, with 9 bases between them. The CDR3 length is 13 residues.

The gene calls are TRBV10-3 and TRBJ2-3, with 12 bases lining up with TRBD2. CDR3 length equals 16 residues. Looked up from germline, CDR1 is ENHRY and CDR2 is SYGVKD. V was pared by 4 bases and J by 4 bases, with 6 bases of the junction left unmatched. Here the CDR3 DNA reads TGTGCCATCAGTGGGACTAGCGGGATGAGGGCAGATACGCAGTATTTT. Protein product: CAISGTSGMRADTQYF.

This chain joins TRBV11-2 and TRBJ1-1, with 7 bases identical to TRBD1. The V segment lost 4 bases and the J segment 6 bases; nucleotides outside the gene matches: 14. CDR1 and CDR2 from the germline V gene are SGHAT and FQNNGV. The CDR3 extends over 16 amino acids. In DNA, the CDR3 is TGTGCCAGCAGCTCCAATACCATTAACAGGGGTCCTGAAGCTTTCTTT. As protein: CASSSNTINRGPEAFF.

The chain links TRBV10-3 to TRBJ1-2; D gene ambiguous. The germline gives CDR1 ENHRY, CDR2 SYGVKD. The CDR3 sequence is 12 residues long. The ends were cut back, 3 bases at V and 2 bases at J, with 4 bases in the middle. CDR3 coding DNA: TGTGCCATCAGTGACAGGAACTATGGCTACACCTTC. As protein: CAISDRNYGYTF.

This chain connects TRBV9 to TRBJ2-2; D perhaps matches TRBD2 (5 bases). V was pared by 4 bases and J by 6 bases, with 10 bases between. Germline loops: CDR1 SGDLS, CDR2 YYNGEE. The CDR3 covers 13 residues. The chain's CDR3 is CASSSWGAGELFF. As DNA, the CDR3 is TGTGCCAGCAGCTCCTGGGGAGCCGGGGAGCTGTTTTTT.

This clone was seen once. The chain uses TRBV7-2 and TRBJ2-3; a weak D match, TRBD1 (6 bases). Germline V gene lookup returns CDR1 SGHTA and CDR2 FQGNSA. The V and J ends lost 5 bases and 2 bases respectively, with 14 bases between them. CDR3 length: 15 amino acids. This chain's CDR3 is CASSPFGQPTDTQYF. The CDR3 nucleotides are TGTGCCAGCAGCCCATTCGGACAGCCCACAGATACGCAGTATTTT.

This chain connects TRBV30 to TRBJ1-6; 9 positions agree with TRBD1. Germline V CDR1 and CDR2: GTSNPN, SVGIG (reference sequence). The CDR3 consists of 12 residues. In DNA, the CDR3 is TGTGCGAAAGGACAGGGGAATTCACCCCTCCACTTT. Amino acids: CAKGQGNSPLHF.

This clone is a singleton in its sample. The chain joins TRBV7-2 to TRBJ2-2; 10 positions agree with TRBD2. This CDR3 comprises 16 residues. The J segment lost 4 bases and the V segment lost 2 bases, leaving 4 bases of the junction unmatched. Germline V CDR1 and CDR2: SGHTA, FQGNSA. The CDR3 DNA sequence: TGTGCCAGCAGCTTACTAGCGGGAGATTTCACCGGGGAGCTGTTTTTT. Translated: CASSLLAGDFTGELFF. The whole variable domain, remainder taken from reference TRBV7-2 and TRBJ2-2, is GAGVSQSPSNKVTEKGKDVELRCDPISGHTALYWYRQSLGQGLEFLIYFQGNSAPDKSGLPSDRFSAERTGGSVSTLTIQRTQQEDSAVYLCASSLLAGDFTGELFFGEGSRLTVL.

V is TRBV4-1 and J is TRBJ1-5; D is perhaps TRBD1 (6 bases). V dropped 1 base and J dropped 3 bases, with 10 bases sitting between them. There are 15 residues in the CDR3. CDR1 MGHRA and CDR2 YSYEKL come from the germline V gene. The CDR3 here is CASSQGGQTNQPQHF. Here the CDR3 DNA reads TGCGCCAGCAGCCAAGGTGGACAGACCAATCAGCCCCAGCATTTT.

V and J are TRBV30 and TRBJ2-2, with 8 bases matching TRBD1. The CDR3 consists of 17 residues. V was clipped by 2 bases and J by 3 bases; unmatched bases: 11. Germline V gene sequence: CDR1 GTSNPN, CDR2 SVGIG (reference sequence). For the CDR3, the DNA is TGTGCCTGGAGTTCCACTCGGACAGGGACGTACACCGGGGAGCTGTTTTTT. Amino acids: CAWSSTRTGTYTGELFF.

This chain joins TRBV4-1 and TRBJ2-7, with TRBD2 identical over 8 bases. The CDR3 runs 15 residues. The germline V gene has CDR1 MGHRA and CDR2 YSYEKL. The J segment lost 0 bases and the V segment lost 1 base, leaving 2 bases of the junction unmatched. The CDR3: CASSQGSGNSYEQYF. The CDR3 nucleotides read TGCGCCAGCAGCCAAGGTAGCGGGAACTCCTACGAGCAGTACTTC.

The chain uses TRBV4-2 and TRBJ2-1; 12 nucleotides align to TRBD2. The CDR3 contains 18 residues. In germline, CDR1 is LGHNA, CDR2 YNFKEQ. Trimming cost V 0 bases and J 3 bases; bases outside gene matches: 6. The CDR3 coding sequence is TGTGCCAGCAGCCAAGAACTAGCGGGAGGTGCCGGCTACAATGAGCAGTTCTTC. This encodes CASSQELAGGAGYNEQFF.

The chain carries TRBV27 and TRBJ1-2, with D hard to call. The CDR3 covers 15 residues. V gave up 2 bases and J gave up 0 bases, with 10 bases separating them. CDR1 is MNHEY and CDR2 is SMNVEV in the germline V gene (reference sequence). In nucleotides, the CDR3 is TGTGCCAGCAGTTTAAAACACCAAACTAACTATGGCTACACCTTC. It specifies CASSLKHQTNYGYTF.

V usage is TRBV6-5 and J usage is TRBJ2-7, with 9 bases aligning to TRBD2. The germline V gene encodes CDR1 MNHEY and CDR2 SVGAGI. With 2 bases clipped from V and 2 bases from J, the junction kept 4 bases outside the gene matches. CDR3 size: 15 residues. The DNA for the CDR3 is TGTGCCAGCAGTTACGGGGCTAGCGGGGCCTACGAGCAGTACTTC. Residues: CASSYGASGAYEQYF.

This clone was detected only once. V and J are TRBV9 and TRBJ1-5; D uncertain. The CDR3 runs to 14 residues. Trimming took 10 bases from V and 1 from J, leaving 15 bases between them. Germline V gene sequence: CDR1 SGDLS, CDR2 YYNGEE. In nucleotides, the CDR3 is TGTGCCTCATCCACTGGGAGGAGCAATCAGCCCCAGCATTTT. Encoded protein: CASSTGRSNQPQHF.

In its sample, this clone was seen once. This chain links TRBV30 with TRBJ2-3; D might be TRBD2 (6 bases). The V gene's germline CDR1 is GTSNPN and CDR2 SVGIG (reference sequence). This CDR3 has 15 amino acids. The V gene lost 3 bases and the J gene lost 2 bases, with 15 bases spanning the gap. The CDR3 region is CAWSRPRGFTDTQYF. The CDR3 DNA follows: TGTGCCTGGAGCCGCCCCCGGGGGTTCACAGATACGCAGTATTTT.

This clone was observed a handful of times. The chain carries TRBV9 and TRBJ1-1, with TRBD1 identical over 7 bases. Germline assignment: CDR1 SGDLS and CDR2 YYNGEE. The CDR3 runs to 15 residues. V shed 3 bases and J 3 bases; nucleotides not matched to a gene: 8. The CDR3 here is CASSAPTGRYTEAFF. The CDR3 nucleotides read TGTGCCAGCAGCGCTCCGACAGGGCGGTACACTGAAGCTTTCTTT.

The rearrangement links TRBV6-2 or TRBV6-3 to TRBJ1-1; D unresolved. V was cut by 0 bases and J by 10 bases, with 15 bases left in between. The CDR3 totals 14 residues. Per germline, CDR1 MNHEY and CDR2 SVGEGT. The CDR3 here is CASSYSSFPHGAFF. CDR3 DNA: TGTGCCAGCAGTTACTCGAGCTTTCCCCACGGAGCTTTCTTT.

In DNA, the CDR3 is TGTGCCAGCTCACCATACTTTTATCACTACGAGCAGTACTTC. Translating it yields CASSPYFYHYEQYF. The chain joins TRBV18 to TRBJ2-7; D remains ambiguous. Trimming removed 2 bases from V and 3 bases from J, with 11 bases in between. CDR1 KGHSH and CDR2 LQKENI come from the germline V gene. The CDR3 loop spans 14 amino acids. The complete variable domain, with remaining parts taken from reference TRBV18 and TRBJ2-7, reads NAGVMQNPRHLVRRRGQEARLRCSPMKGHSHVYWYRQLPEEGLKFMVYLQKENIIDESGMPKERFSAEFPKEGPSILRIQQVVRGDSAAYFCASSPYFYHYEQYFGPGTRLTVT.

The rearrangement links TRBV24-1 to TRBJ2-2, with 15 bases aligning to TRBD2. Germline V gene data show CDR1 as KGHDR and CDR2 as SFDVKD. This CDR3 spans 17 amino acids. J lost 3 bases, V lost 5 bases, and 3 bases had no gene match. The CDR3 DNA reads TGTGCCACCAGTGCCGGACTAGCGGGAGGGTACACCGGGGAGCTGTTTTTT. It codes for CATSAGLAGGYTGELFF.

The chain joins TRBV29-1 to TRBJ1-5; possibly TRBD1 for D (6 bases). Deletions cut 6 bases from V and 2 bases from J, with 14 bases between. Germline CDR1 and CDR2: SQVTM and ANQGSEA. This CDR3 is 14 amino acids long. The CDR3 spells CSVRVPGGNQPQHF. The CDR3 DNA follows: TGCAGCGTCCGGGTACCAGGGGGCAATCAGCCCCAGCATTTT.

There are a few counts of this clone. The chain is built from TRBV5-4 and TRBJ2-7, with 9 bases aligning to TRBD1. V lost 2 bases to trimming and J lost 6 bases; unmatched junction nucleotides: 9. Germline V CDR1 and CDR2: SGHNT, YYREEE (reference sequence). The CDR3 totals 15 residues. The CDR3 loop is CASSLPGTGLLEQYF. DNA for the CDR3: TGTGCCAGCAGCTTACCCGGGACAGGGCTCCTCGAGCAGTACTTC.